This paragraph reports one T cell receptor (beta chain). The antigen remains unidentified. These data are taken from a study of cytomegalovirus exposure and HLA in healthy donors. Across the whole study: An early data release held some 85 million unique TCRs from HLA-typed donors.

This CDR3 is built from 16 residues. Germline V gene sequence: CDR1 SGHTA, CDR2 FQGNSA. V gave up 5 bases and J gave up 8 bases, with 21 bases separating them. Overall study findings and caveats: Reports showed the classifier diagnosing cytomegalovirus status with high specificity and sensitivity. The likely explanation for a cluster of highly shared sequence variants was sequencing artifact. Versus the approximately 700-donor mean, an Asian-associated ancestry cluster reportedly showed fewer N-insertions in a later analysis.

Vbeta (60) and Jbeta (13) primers were used in the PCR. TCRdb keeps only in-frame clones here, not all; method: immunoSEQ multiplex PCR. This sample's table has 35,000 or so clones. The chain has TRBV7-2 and TRBJ1-4; D gene uncertain. Input material: PBMCs. This receptor was taken from a man aged 40-50 years in good health and CMV-seropositive. As DNA, the CDR3 is TGTGCCAGCAGCCCCGGCGCGGCGAGGGCGGGGGAAAAACTGTTTTTT. It yields the protein CASSPGAARAGEKLFF.